This TCR beta chain was recovered during a study of shared clonotypes between healthy human individuals. Study summary: CD4 naive and CD4 memory each took three plates per donor, while CD8 naive took two and CD8 memory one. Study-wide findings and caveats: The generation probabilities recorded for non-shared clonotypes fell below those of clonotypes shared by all four donors.

For this clone: The antigen remains undetermined.

The CDR3 extends over 12 amino acids. Per the germline V gene, CDR1 is SQVTM and CDR2 is ANQGSEA. With 7 bases removed from V and 2 bases from J, the gap between germline ends came to 11 bases. Only in-frame clones appear in the TCRdb table, and some are missing; sequencing was by immunoSEQ multiplex PCR. The sample carries approximately 1.4 million clones, approximately 98% recorded once. Everyone who donated was a Caucasian adult who lived in Nashville, Tennessee. The investigators split CD4+ cells into a CD45RA+ naive subset and a CD45RA-negative memory subset. The material sequenced was naive CD4+ T cells sorted from blood. Subset of the sample: CD45RA+ positively selected. The rearrangement uses TRBV29-1 and TRBJ1-1; the D is unclear. The receptor was derived from a man aged 25-45 years in good health. The DNA for the CDR3 is TGCAGCGCAGTTAGGGATAACACTGAAGCTTTCTTT. Encoded protein: CSAVRDNTEAFF. The variable domain in full, with the rest retrieved from reference TRBV29-1 and TRBJ1-1, is SAVISQKPSRDICQRGTSLTIQCQVDSQVTMMFWYRQQPGQSLTLIATANQGSEATYESGFVIDKFPISRPNLTFSTLTVSNMSPEDSSIYLCSAVRDNTEAFFGQGTRLTVV.